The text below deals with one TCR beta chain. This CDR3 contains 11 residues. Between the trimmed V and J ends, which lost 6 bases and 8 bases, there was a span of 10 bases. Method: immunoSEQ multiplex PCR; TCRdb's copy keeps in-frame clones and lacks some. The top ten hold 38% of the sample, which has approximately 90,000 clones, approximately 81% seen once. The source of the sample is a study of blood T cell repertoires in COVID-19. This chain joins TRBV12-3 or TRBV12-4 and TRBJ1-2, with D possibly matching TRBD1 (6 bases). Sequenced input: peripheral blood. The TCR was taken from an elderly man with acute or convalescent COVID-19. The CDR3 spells CASSQGNGYTF. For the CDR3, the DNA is TGTGCCAGCAGCCAGGGGAACGGCTACACCTTC.